This TCR beta chain was observed in a study of T-cell reconstitution after alpha-beta-depleted transplantation in children. TCRbeta library preparation incorporated unique molecular identifiers. TCRdb reanalysed the PCR reads using MiXCR and keeps one entry per CDR3 protein. This table has 400,000 to 500,000 distinct CDR3 sequences, roughly 10% appearing once. Trimming took 2 bases from V and 6 from J; bases not matched to a gene: 7. Germline values: CDR1 MNHEY, CDR2 SVGEGT. This CDR3 region has 16 residues. The sample was PBMCs from the stem cell graft donor, taken from the stem cell graft. The receptor's source is a human donor who donated a stem cell graft to a child with acute myeloid leukemia. The gene calls are TRBV6-2 or TRBV6-3 and TRBJ2-2, with 9 bases lining up with TRBD1. The CDR3 DNA reads TGTGCCAGCAGTTACATGGGGACAGGGTACTCCGGGGAGCTGTTTTTT. Its translation: CASSYMGTGYSGELFF.